These 30 T cell receptor beta chains were sequenced from one sample in a study of OX40 agonist ivuxolimab in advanced cancers. TCRdb keeps only in-frame clones here, not all; method: immunoSEQ multiplex PCR. The table has 70,000 or so clones, 65% to 80% seen once. The starting material was CD4+ or CD8+ T cells sorted from blood, obtained in a trial of the OX40 agonist ivuxolimab. The receptors here all came from an adult with an advanced solid tumor such as melanoma, head and neck, liver or kidney cancer.

This clone appeared once. The chain combines TRBV4-1 with TRBJ1-4, with D perhaps TRBD1 (5 bases). The CDR3 spans 15 residues. Germline V CDR1 and CDR2: MGHRA, YSYEKL. V was clipped by 4 bases and J by 4 bases, with 13 bases between them. CDR3 nucleotide sequence: TGCGCCAGCAGCCCCGCGGGGCTACTTAATGAAAAACTGTTTTTT. Protein product: CASSPAGLLNEKLFF.

The V gene is TRBV6-5, the J gene TRBJ2-7; 7 nucleotides agree with TRBD2. The CDR3 totals 15 residues. Germline CDR1 and CDR2: MNHEY and SVGAGI. The ends lost 2 bases at V and 3 bases at J; junction bases unmatched: 7. DNA of the CDR3: TGTGCCAGCAGTTACGGACCTAGCGGAAACTACGAGCAGTACTTC. This codes for CASSYGPSGNYEQYF.

To note about this clone: Other nucleotide sequences in the sample specify the same CDR3. The gene calls are TRBV6-5 and TRBJ2-5; perhaps TRBD2 as D (7 bases). From germline, CDR1 is MNHEY and CDR2 SVGAGI. CDR3 length: 14 amino acids. Trimming took 5 bases from V and 4 from J, leaving 14 bases between them. This CDR3 is CASSPPGGRETQYF. The CDR3 DNA is TGTGCCAGCAGTCCCCCGGGGGGCCGAGAGACCCAGTACTTC.

V and J are TRBV2 and TRBJ1-5; no clear D. The CDR3 totals 15 residues. Germline V CDR1 and CDR2: SNHLY, FYNNEI. V lost 2 bases to trimming and J lost 4 bases, with 12 bases between them. DNA for the CDR3: TGTGCCAGCAGTGAAACCGCAGGAGGAAATCAGCCCCAGCATTTT. This encodes CASSETAGGNQPQHF. The full variable domain, rest sourced from reference TRBV2 and TRBJ1-5, is EPEVTQTPSHQVTQMGQEVILRCVPISNHLYFYWYRQILGQKVEFLVSFYNNEISEKSEIFDDQFSVERPDGSNFTLKIRSTKLEDSAMYFCASSETAGGNQPQHFGDGTRLSIL.

The chain joins TRBV27 to TRBJ2-5; D is uncertain. Germline V gene data show CDR1 as MNHEY and CDR2 as SMNVEV (reference sequence). The CDR3 runs to 15 residues. V was trimmed by 2 bases and J by 5 bases, leaving 15 bases between them. The CDR3 loop is CASSLGQKPSETQYF. Written as DNA, the CDR3 is TGTGCCAGCAGTTTAGGGCAGAAACCTTCTGAGACCCAGTACTTC.

This chain joins TRBV27 and TRBJ2-2; D gene unclear. V was shortened by 5 bases and J by 1 base, with 8 bases between the two germline ends. Per germline, CDR1 MNHEY and CDR2 SMNVEV (reference sequence). The CDR3 is made up of 14 amino acids. Here the CDR3 DNA reads TGTGCCAGCAGTCCACGGGTGAACACCGGGGAGCTGTTTTTT. It translates to CASSPRVNTGELFF.

The chain's CDR3 is CASSSSGGRASRQETQYF. For the CDR3, the DNA is TGTGCCAGCAGCTCCTCGGGTGGCAGGGCCTCCCGCCAAGAGACCCAGTACTTC. This chain connects TRBV7-6 to TRBJ2-5; perhaps TRBD1 as D (5 bases). Germline CDR1 is SGHVS and CDR2 is FNYEAQ. With 4 bases removed from V and 1 base from J, the gap between germline ends came to 22 bases. CDR3 length equals 18 residues.

The rearrangement joins TRBV4-1 to TRBJ1-5, with D unresolved. Per the germline V gene, CDR1 is MGHRA and CDR2 is YSYEKL. Trimming cost V 4 bases and J 5 bases, with 15 bases left between them. This CDR3 has 15 residues. The CDR3 DNA reads TGCGCCAGCAGCCTATATCACCACGACGATCAGCCCCAGCATTTT. Protein: CASSLYHHDDQPQHF.

This clone is a singleton in its sample. This chain links TRBV7-4 with TRBJ2-5; 8 bases are shared with TRBD2. The CDR3 covers 15 residues. The V and J ends lost 1 base and 1 base, in that order; junction bases with no gene match: 2. Germline-derived CDR1 and CDR2 are SGHVT and SQSDAQ. DNA for the CDR3: TGTGCCAGCAGCTTAGTCCGGGAGGGCCAAGAGACCCAGTACTTC. This encodes CASSLVREGQETQYF.

The gene calls are TRBV7-8 and TRBJ2-7; D is possibly TRBD1 or TRBD2 (5 bases each). V dropped 3 bases and J dropped 9 bases, with 9 bases sitting between them. Germline V gene lookup returns CDR1 SGHVS and CDR2 FQNEAQ. The CDR3 has 11 residues. This chain's CDR3 is CASSFGGVQYF. DNA for the CDR3: TGTGCCAGCAGCTTTGGGGGAGTGCAGTACTTC.

The chain carries TRBV6-6 and TRBJ1-2; TRBD1 might be the D (6 bases). This CDR3 region has 11 residues. CDR1 MNHNY and CDR2 SVGAGI come from the germline V gene (reference sequence). With 6 bases removed from V and 8 bases from J, the gap between germline ends came to 10 bases. The CDR3 DNA reads TGTGCCAGCAGACGGGGGCACGGCTACACCTTC. This codes for CASRRGHGYTF.

Written as DNA, the CDR3 is TGCGCCAGCAGCTTGAACGGAGGGCCGACCCAGTACTTC. It encodes CASSLNGGPTQYF. The chain recombines TRBV5-1 with TRBJ2-5; TRBD2 might be the D (6 bases). This CDR3 comprises 13 residues. Germline V lookup: CDR1 SGHRS, CDR2 YFSETQ. V lost 1 base and J lost 7, with 11 bases in between.

This clone was recorded a few times. The chain joins TRBV18 to TRBJ1-3; maybe TRBD1 (5 bases). Trimming left V 5 bases short and J 7 bases short, with 6 bases between. This CDR3 has 11 amino acids. The V gene's germline CDR1 is KGHSH and CDR2 LQKENI. The CDR3 bases are TGTGCCAGCTCAGCAGGGAACACCATATATTTT. Its protein is CASSAGNTIYF.

The gene calls are TRBV2 and TRBJ2-3; the D gene is possibly TRBD2 (7 bases). There are 16 residues in the CDR3. Germline V gives CDR1 SNHLY, CDR2 FYNNEI. The ends were cut back, 5 bases at V and 4 bases at J, with 19 bases in the middle. The CDR3 here is CASSPDGGGRADTQYF. The CDR3 nucleotides read TGTGCCAGCAGTCCTGATGGAGGGGGGAGGGCAGATACGCAGTATTTT.

This clone was found once. The J gene is TRBJ2-1, the V gene TRBV6-1, with 10 bases aligning to TRBD2. V lost 8 bases to trimming and J lost 5 bases; unmatched junction nucleotides: 6. CDR3 length: 14 amino acids. Germline V gene sequence: CDR1 MNHNS, CDR2 SASEGT. The CDR3 DNA follows: TGTGCCAGCCTCCTAGCGGGAGCCGACAATGAGCAGTTCTTC. This translates into CASLLAGADNEQFF.

V usage is TRBV6-6 and J usage is TRBJ2-5, with TRBD2 as a possible D gene (6 bases). CDR1 and CDR2 (germline): MNHNY, SVGAGI (reference sequence). CDR3 length: 14 residues. V was cut by 5 bases and J by 3 bases, with 13 bases left in between. The DNA for the CDR3 is TGTGCCAGCAGTCCGGGCGGGACGGAAGAGACCCAGTACTTC. This encodes CASSPGGTEETQYF.

This clone was recorded only once. Other DNA variants within this sample encode the same CDR3. The chain uses TRBV28 and TRBJ1-2; a possible D gene is TRBD1 (6 bases). There are 15 residues in the CDR3. Per germline, CDR1 MDHEN and CDR2 SYDVKM. V lost 9 bases, J lost 5 bases, and 22 bases lay in between. The CDR3 DNA is TGTGCCAGTTCCCTCCGGGACACTTTTTTTTATGGCTACACCTTC. It codes for CASSLRDTFFYGYTF.

This clone was found once. This chain links TRBV5-4 with TRBJ1-3; D is unresolved. The germline V gene has CDR1 SGHNT and CDR2 YYREEE (reference sequence). The CDR3 runs to 15 residues. V was clipped by 0 bases and J by 4 bases, with 11 bases between them. The CDR3: CASSLERVGGNTIYF. In nucleotides, the CDR3 is TGTGCCAGCAGCTTGGAGAGAGTAGGCGGAAACACCATATATTTT.

The DNA for the CDR3 is TGCGCCAGCAGCCAAGATGGGGCTAGCGGGAGGCCCGGGGAGCAGTTCTTC. This codes for CASSQDGASGRPGEQFF. The rearrangement uses TRBV4-1 and TRBJ2-1; 11 nucleotides match TRBD2. The V and J ends lost 0 bases and 10 bases, in that order; junction bases with no gene match: 11. Germline CDR1 is MGHRA and CDR2 is YSYEKL. The CDR3 extends over 17 amino acids.

This sequence joins TRBV4-1 and TRBJ2-3; D is perhaps TRBD2 (6 bases). The germline gives CDR1 MGHRA, CDR2 YSYEKL. With 1 base removed from V and 5 bases from J, the gap between germline ends came to 10 bases. This CDR3 has 14 residues. This CDR3 reads CASSQVGRGDTQYF. CDR3 DNA sequence: TGCGCCAGCAGCCAAGTCGGGAGAGGAGATACGCAGTATTTT.

This clone was seen only once. The chain couples TRBV5-8 to TRBJ1-4; TRBD1 is a possible D gene (6 bases). This CDR3 region has 13 residues. V was clipped by 0 bases and J by 10 bases, with 10 bases between them. CDR1 is SGHTS, CDR2 YDEGEE, per germline. This chain's CDR3 is CASSLVGGGKLFF. CDR3 coding DNA: TGTGCCAGCAGCTTGGTGGGGGGCGGAAAACTGTTTTTT.

The chain is built from TRBV5-6 and TRBJ2-5, with TRBD1 matching 9 bases. This CDR3 is 15 amino acids long. V gave up 4 bases and J gave up 0 bases; unmatched junction bases: 4. CDR1 and CDR2 from the germline V gene are SGHDT and YYEEEE. The DNA for the CDR3 is TGTGCCAGCAGCCCCTGGGACAGGGACCAAGAGACCCAGTACTTC. As protein: CASSPWDRDQETQYF. The variable domain in full, with the rest retrieved from reference TRBV5-6 and TRBJ2-5, is DAGVTQSPTHLIKTRGQQVTLRCSPKSGHDTVSWYQQALGQGPQFIFQYYEEEERQRGNFPDRFSGHQFPNYSSELNVNALLLGDSALYLCASSPWDRDQETQYFGPGTRLLVL.

This chain links TRBV5-1 with TRBJ2-5; no clear D gene. The CDR3 is 13 amino acids. Germline V CDR1 and CDR2: SGHRS, YFSETQ. V dropped 0 bases and J dropped 5 bases, with 8 bases sitting between them. CDR3 residues: CASSLATSETQYF. The CDR3 DNA reads TGCGCCAGCAGCTTGGCCACGTCGGAGACCCAGTACTTC.

The chain carries TRBV28 and TRBJ1-3, with D possibly TRBD1 on 6 matching bases. Between the trimmed V and J ends, which lost 7 bases and 4 bases, there was a span of 20 bases. CDR1 MDHEN and CDR2 SYDVKM come from the germline V gene. The CDR3 spans 16 residues. CDR3 region: CASKDGHRVAGNTIYF. As DNA, the CDR3 is TGTGCCAGCAAAGATGGGCACAGGGTGGCGGGAAACACCATATATTTT. Complete variable domain (other parts from reference TRBV28 and TRBJ1-3): DVKVTQSSRYLVKRTGEKVFLECVQDMDHENMFWYRQDPGLGLRLIYFSYDVKMKEKGDIPEGYSVSREKKERFSLILESASTNQTSMYLCASKDGHRVAGNTIYFGEGSWLTVV.

The chain has TRBV5-1 and TRBJ2-1; D unclear. V dropped 0 bases and J dropped 9 bases, with 10 bases sitting between them. Germline-derived CDR1 and CDR2 are SGHRS and YFSETQ. The CDR3 spans 13 residues. This CDR3 is CASSLVVDAEQFF. The CDR3 DNA follows: TGCGCCAGCAGCTTGGTAGTAGACGCTGAGCAGTTCTTC.

The chain is built from TRBV23-1 and TRBJ2-3; maybe TRBD2 (5 bases). TRBV23-1 qualifies as an ORF whose function is uncertain. This CDR3 is built from 14 residues. The V and J ends lost 2 bases and 2 bases respectively, with 8 bases between them. CDR3: CASSQKRYTDTQYF. The CDR3 coding sequence is TGCGCCAGCAGTCAAAAGCGGTACACAGATACGCAGTATTTT.

V and J are TRBV5-1 and TRBJ1-2; 7 bases match TRBD1. J was trimmed by 8 bases and V by 1 base; bases with no gene match: 5. This CDR3 spans 13 amino acids. The germline CDR1 and CDR2 sequences are SGHRS and YFSETQ. DNA for the CDR3: TGCGCCAGCAGCTTGACCCAGGGGGGCGGCTACACCTTC. Residues: CASSLTQGGGYTF.

The chain joins TRBV12-2 to TRBJ2-7; TRBD2 is the table's D call, not checked against the DNA. TRBV12-2 is shown as a pseudogene. The CDR3 is 16 residues long. This chain's CDR3 is CASRLGEAGTTYEQYF. The CDR3 coding sequence is TGTGCAAGTCGCTTAGGGGAGGCAGGCACTACCTACGAGCAGTACTTC.

The chain has TRBV28 and TRBJ1-1; the D is unclear. The CDR3 is 13 residues long. The germline gives CDR1 MDHEN, CDR2 SYDVKM. The V gene lost 3 bases and the J gene lost 5 bases, with 10 bases spanning the gap. CDR3 amino acids: CASSLGGETEAFF. CDR3 bases: TGTGCCAGCAGTTTGGGTGGGGAGACTGAAGCTTTCTTT.

The chain couples TRBV7-9 to TRBJ2-1, with 10 nucleotides matching TRBD2. CDR1 is SEHNR and CDR2 is FQNEAQ in the germline V gene (reference sequence). This CDR3 contains 16 residues. The trim removed 6 bases at V and 2 bases at J, leaving 7 bases unmatched. Written as DNA, the CDR3 is TGTGCCAGCAGACCACTAGCGGGAACCCCCTACAATGAGCAGTTCTTC. It specifies CASRPLAGTPYNEQFF.